This is a list of T cell receptor beta chains from one sample in a study of low-dose radiotherapy and immunotherapy resistance in tumors. From the reads, TCRdb called clonotypes with MiXCR, one entry per CDR3 protein. The repertoire holds 75,000 to 95,000 distinct CDR3 sequences, with more than 20% as singletons. The sample was PBMCs, taken after low-dose radiotherapy plus immunotherapy. These receptor sequences come from a female donor with ovarian cancer. The CDR3 runs from the conserved cysteine through the conserved F or W.

>TRBV5-6|TRBJ1-1
CASSLAGTGLRTEAFF
>TRBV29-1|TRBJ2-1
CSVGGGLGNEQFF
>TRBV6-2/TRBV6-3|TRBJ2-2
CASSYGRRNTGELFF
>TRBV19|TRBJ1-6
CASMPQGKNSPLHF
>TRBV7-9|TRBJ2-7
CASSLGPGLGQYF
>TRBV7-9|TRBJ1-4
CASSLAGGTNEKLFF
>TRBV6-2/TRBV6-3|TRBJ2-7
CASSYSGGLETRYF
>TRBV12-5|TRBJ2-2
CASGVGGPTGELFF
>TRBV29-1|TRBJ1-3
CSVVQGARGNTIYF
>TRBV12-3/TRBV12-4|TRBJ2-1
CASSLSGKQYNEQFF
>TRBV10-3|TRBJ2-3
CAISESGGGVSTDTQYF
>TRBV6-6|TRBJ1-5
CASNPGQGVDQPQHF
>TRBV15|TRBJ2-1
CATSPEIRGHEQFF
>TRBV7-9|TRBJ1-1
CASSLSPGQGVNTEAFF
>TRBV20-1|TRBJ1-5
CSARDRGQGSNQPQHF
>TRBV11-2|TRBJ2-1
CASSLVTGYYNEQFF
>TRBV19|TRBJ2-1
CASSPPGVAGTYNEQFF
>TRBV20-1|TRBJ2-7
CSARLAGSYEQYF
>TRBV5-1|TRBJ2-1
CASSLWGGTGAYNEQFF
>TRBV19|TRBJ2-7
CASSLGLAGPYEQYF
>TRBV2|TRBJ2-7
CASRGAYEQYF
>TRBV6-2/TRBV6-3|TRBJ1-1
CASSYRVPNTEAFF
>TRBV5-4|TRBJ1-6
CASSLVGEARDSPLHF
>TRBV30|TRBJ2-7
CAWSPPRLATGAQYF
>TRBV12-3/TRBV12-4|TRBJ2-1
CASSPLAGAHNEQFF
>TRBV6-2/TRBV6-3|TRBJ2-1
CASSYTLAGGEQFF
>TRBV19|TRBJ1-2
CASSATPHTGDDNYGYTF
>TRBV4-2|TRBJ2-1
CASSQAAEQFF
>TRBV7-9|TRBJ2-1
CASSPPRVAGHYNEQFF
>TRBV7-9|TRBJ2-1
CASSRGGGVSYNEQFF
>TRBV7-2|TRBJ1-5
CASSLNREPQHF
>TRBV24-1|TRBJ2-3
CATSDGQNTQYF
>TRBV20-1|TRBJ1-3
CSARRGTGNTIYF
>TRBV3-1|TRBJ2-2
CASSPARGPGELFF
>TRBV7-9|TRBJ2-7
CASSFYTEAYEQYF
>TRBV9|TRBJ1-6
CASSVVLDSPLHF
>TRBV2|TRBJ2-2
CASSETARDTGELFF
>TRBV18|TRBJ2-7
CASSPVGTGEQYF
>TRBV7-2|TRBJ2-5
CASSRDAGTQYF
>TRBV29-1|TRBJ1-2
CSLVLANYGYTF
>TRBV28|TRBJ2-7
CASSLYQAGEQYF
>TRBV18|TRBJ1-4
CASSLDGNEKLFF
>TRBV3-1|TRBJ2-2
CASSQAPLGDTNTGELFF
>TRBV20-1|TRBJ2-2
CSARGFGGELFF
>TRBV29-1|TRBJ2-3
CSVNRQGGTSGTDTQYF
>TRBV6-2/TRBV6-3|TRBJ2-6
CASSYKQGPSGANVLTF
>TRBV4-3|TRBJ2-2
CASSQGVGRGGVSGSCFF
>TRBV5-1|TRBJ2-7
CASSLAGQGIYEQYF
>TRBV12-3/TRBV12-4|TRBJ1-5
CASSTEIGAQHF
>TRBV4-1|TRBJ2-5
CASSQARDSQETQYF
>TRBV5-1|TRBJ1-1
CASSPWGELDTEAFF
>TRBV6-2/TRBV6-3|TRBJ2-2
CASRGQGLAITGELFF
>TRBV5-1|TRBJ2-2
CASCLDAANTGELFF
>TRBV10-3|TRBJ2-7
CAISEPGTSGSPYEQYF
>TRBV15|TRBJ2-3
CATSRDLAADTQYF
>TRBV24-1|TRBJ2-3
CATSVTDTQYF
>TRBV19|TRBJ1-2
CATTDRPGYGYTF
>TRBV5-1|TRBJ2-3
CATGAQSTDTQYF
>TRBV7-3|TRBJ2-1
CASSLRTSGYNEQFF
>TRBV7-9|TRBJ2-3
CASSLGDSSTDTQYF